This is a list of T cell receptor beta chains from one sample in a study of T cells expressing NK-cell markers. TCRdb re-called the 5' RACE reads; every CDR3 protein appears as one record, without DNA. Recorded here are about 460,000 distinct CDR3 sequences; the top ten clones represent 1.4% to 1.5%. Sequencing input: blood T cells: a sorted CD56 or NKG2C T cell subset, CD4+ or CD8+ T cells, or bulk PBMC T cells (not recorded which). Receptors were obtained from a woman aged 45-65 years in good health. Both conserved end residues are part of each CDR3. Fields, in order: V gene, J gene, CDR3 protein.

TRBV11-3	TRBJ1-2	CASSQAYYGYTF
TRBV7-8	TRBJ2-1	CASSIQGSGYNEQFF
TRBV5-1	TRBJ1-1	CASSPGTGVLDTEAFF
TRBV4-1	TRBJ2-5	CASSQEGAEQETQYF
TRBV20-1	TRBJ2-2	CSARRLAGIGTGELFF
TRBV21-1	TRBJ2-7	CASSKMRTYSSYEQYF
TRBV25-1	TRBJ2-1	CASSEPGPLGGDEQFF
TRBV24-1	TRBJ2-1	CATSAVDRANEQFF
TRBV4-1	TRBJ2-2	CASSQEVAANTGELFF
TRBV6-6	TRBJ2-1	CASSRREGLNEQFF
TRBV7-8	TRBJ2-2	CASSLATSATGELFF
TRBV7-2	TRBJ2-1	CASSLDLWDDEQFF
TRBV10-3	TRBJ2-2	CAISESDARGELFF
TRBV5-6	TRBJ2-5	CASSHRNREETQYF